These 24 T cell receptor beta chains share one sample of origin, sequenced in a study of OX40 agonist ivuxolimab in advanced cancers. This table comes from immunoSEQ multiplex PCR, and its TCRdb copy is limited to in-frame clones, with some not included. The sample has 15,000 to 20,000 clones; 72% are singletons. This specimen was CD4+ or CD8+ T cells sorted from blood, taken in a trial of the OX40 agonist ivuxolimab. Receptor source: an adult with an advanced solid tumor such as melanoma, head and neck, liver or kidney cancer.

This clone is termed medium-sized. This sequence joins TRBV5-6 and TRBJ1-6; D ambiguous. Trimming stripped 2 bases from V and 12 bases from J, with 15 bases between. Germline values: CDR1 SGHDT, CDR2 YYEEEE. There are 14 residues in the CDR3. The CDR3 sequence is CASSLGVGVRPLHF. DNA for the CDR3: TGTGCCAGCAGCTTAGGAGTAGGCGTGCGACCCCTCCACTTT.

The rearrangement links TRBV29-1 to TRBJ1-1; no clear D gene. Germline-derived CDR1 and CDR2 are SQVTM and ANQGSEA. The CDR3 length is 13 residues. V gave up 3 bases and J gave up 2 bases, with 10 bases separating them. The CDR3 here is CSVDLEINTEAFF. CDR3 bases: TGCAGCGTTGACCTGGAGATTAACACTGAAGCTTTCTTT.

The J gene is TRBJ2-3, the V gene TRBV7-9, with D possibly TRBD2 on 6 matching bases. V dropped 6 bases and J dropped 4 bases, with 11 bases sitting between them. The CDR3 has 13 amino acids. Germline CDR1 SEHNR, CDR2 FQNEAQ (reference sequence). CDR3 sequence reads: CASSTSRADTQYF. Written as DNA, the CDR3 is TGTGCCAGCAGTACTAGCCGGGCAGATACGCAGTATTTT.

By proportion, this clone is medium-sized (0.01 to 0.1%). CDR3 sequence (DNA): TGTGCCAGCAGCTTTACAGGGACTGAAGAGACCCAGTACTTC. Residues: CASSFTGTEETQYF. The J gene is TRBJ2-5, the V gene TRBV7-8; D could derive from TRBD1 or TRBD2 (6 bases each). V shed 3 bases and J shed 3 bases, with 11 bases lying between them. Looked up from germline, CDR1 is SGHVS and CDR2 is FQNEAQ. The CDR3 is 14 amino acids.

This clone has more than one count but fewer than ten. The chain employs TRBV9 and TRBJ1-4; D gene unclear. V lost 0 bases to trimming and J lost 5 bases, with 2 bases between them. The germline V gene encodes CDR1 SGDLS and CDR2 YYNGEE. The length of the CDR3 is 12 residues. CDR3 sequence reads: CASSVGNEKLFF. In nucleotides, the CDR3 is TGTGCCAGCAGCGTAGGGAATGAAAAACTGTTTTTT.

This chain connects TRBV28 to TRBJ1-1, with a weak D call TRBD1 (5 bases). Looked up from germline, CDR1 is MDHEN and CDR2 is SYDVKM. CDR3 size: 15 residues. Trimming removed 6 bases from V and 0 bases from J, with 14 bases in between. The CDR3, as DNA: TGTGCCAGCAGGGGGGGTTTTGCAATGAACACTGAAGCTTTCTTT. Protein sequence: CASRGGFAMNTEAFF.

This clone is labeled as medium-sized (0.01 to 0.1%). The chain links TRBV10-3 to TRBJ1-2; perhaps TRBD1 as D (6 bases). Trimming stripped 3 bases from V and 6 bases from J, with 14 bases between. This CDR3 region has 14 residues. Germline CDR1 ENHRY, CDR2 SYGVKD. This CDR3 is CAISDLGRGDGYTF. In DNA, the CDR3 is TGTGCCATCAGTGATTTGGGCAGGGGCGATGGCTACACCTTC.

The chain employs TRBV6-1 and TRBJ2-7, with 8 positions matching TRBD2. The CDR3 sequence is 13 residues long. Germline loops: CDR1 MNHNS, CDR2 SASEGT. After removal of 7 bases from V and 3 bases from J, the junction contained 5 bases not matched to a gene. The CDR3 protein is CASIRRGGYEQYF. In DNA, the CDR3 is TGTGCCAGCATCCGACGGGGGGGCTACGAGCAGTACTTC.

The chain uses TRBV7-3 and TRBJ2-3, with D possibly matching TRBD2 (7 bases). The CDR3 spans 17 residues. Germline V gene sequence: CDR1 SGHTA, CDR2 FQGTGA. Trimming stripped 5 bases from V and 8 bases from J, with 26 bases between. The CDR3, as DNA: TGTGCCAGCAGCCCCGATCCGCTAGCGGCGGGCAGGGGTACGCAGTATTTT. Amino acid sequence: CASSPDPLAAGRGTQYF.

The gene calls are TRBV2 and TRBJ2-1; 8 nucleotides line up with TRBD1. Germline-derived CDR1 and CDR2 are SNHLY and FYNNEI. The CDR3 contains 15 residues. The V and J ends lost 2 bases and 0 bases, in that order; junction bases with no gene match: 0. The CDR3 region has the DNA TGTGCCAGCAGTGAAACAGGGGGCTCCTACAATGAGCAGTTCTTC. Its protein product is CASSETGGSYNEQFF.

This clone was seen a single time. This CDR3 reads CASSDRLSGELFF. The CDR3 DNA reads as TGTGCCAGCAGCGATCGGTTGAGCGGGGAGCTGTTTTTT. The V call is TRBV7-9, the J call TRBJ2-2; D is unclear. Germline V gene lookup returns CDR1 SEHNR and CDR2 FQNEAQ (reference sequence). The CDR3 has 13 amino acids. Deletions cut 5 bases from V and 7 bases from J, with 11 bases between.

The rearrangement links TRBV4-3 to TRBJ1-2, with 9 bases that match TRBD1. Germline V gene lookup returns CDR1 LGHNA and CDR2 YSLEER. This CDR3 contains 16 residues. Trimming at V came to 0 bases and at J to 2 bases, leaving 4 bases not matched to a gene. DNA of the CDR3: TGCGCCAGCAGCCAAGATGGAACAGGGGGCAACTATGGCTACACCTTC. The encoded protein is CASSQDGTGGNYGYTF.

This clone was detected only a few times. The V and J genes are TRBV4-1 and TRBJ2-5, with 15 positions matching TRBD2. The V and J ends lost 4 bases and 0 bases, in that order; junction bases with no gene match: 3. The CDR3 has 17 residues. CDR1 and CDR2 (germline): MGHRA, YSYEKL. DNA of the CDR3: TGCGCCAGCAGCCTGGGACTAGCGGGGGGCTACCAAGAGACCCAGTACTTC. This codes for CASSLGLAGGYQETQYF.

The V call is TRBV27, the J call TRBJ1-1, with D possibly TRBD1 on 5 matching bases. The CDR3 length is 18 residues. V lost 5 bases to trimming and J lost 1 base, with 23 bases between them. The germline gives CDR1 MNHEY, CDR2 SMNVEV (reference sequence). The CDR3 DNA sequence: TGTGCCAGCAGTCCATTATATCTGGGTGGGGGGGAGAACACTGAAGCTTTCTTT. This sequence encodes CASSPLYLGGGENTEAFF.

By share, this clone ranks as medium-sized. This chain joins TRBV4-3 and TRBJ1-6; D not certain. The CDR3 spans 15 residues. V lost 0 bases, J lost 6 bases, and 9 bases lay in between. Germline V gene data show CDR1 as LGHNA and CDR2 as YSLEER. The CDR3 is CASSQERQTNSPLHF. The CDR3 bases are TGCGCCAGCAGCCAAGAACGTCAAACTAATTCACCCCTCCACTTT.

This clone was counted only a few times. DNA for the CDR3: TGTGCCAGCAGTTTCGGGGGGGGCGGGTACAATGAGCAGTTCTTC. This sequence encodes CASSFGGGGYNEQFF. The chain couples TRBV27 to TRBJ2-1; the match to TRBD2 covers 8 bases. The CDR3 consists of 15 residues. V lost 3 bases to trimming and J lost 4 bases; unmatched junction nucleotides: 5. Germline CDR1 is MNHEY and CDR2 is SMNVEV (reference sequence).

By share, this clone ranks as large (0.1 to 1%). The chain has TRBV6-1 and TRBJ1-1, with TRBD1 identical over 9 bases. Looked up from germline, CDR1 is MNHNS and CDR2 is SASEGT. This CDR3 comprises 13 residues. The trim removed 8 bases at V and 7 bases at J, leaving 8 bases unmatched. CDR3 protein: CASAPGTGYEAFF. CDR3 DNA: TGTGCCAGCGCTCCCGGGACAGGGTATGAAGCTTTCTTT.

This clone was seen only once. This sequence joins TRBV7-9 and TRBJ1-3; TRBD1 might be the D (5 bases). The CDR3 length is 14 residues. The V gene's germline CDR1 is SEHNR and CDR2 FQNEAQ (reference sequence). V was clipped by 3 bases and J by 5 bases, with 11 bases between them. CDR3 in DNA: TGTGCCAGCAGCTTGGGGCAGGGTCGAAACACCATATATTTT. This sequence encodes CASSLGQGRNTIYF.

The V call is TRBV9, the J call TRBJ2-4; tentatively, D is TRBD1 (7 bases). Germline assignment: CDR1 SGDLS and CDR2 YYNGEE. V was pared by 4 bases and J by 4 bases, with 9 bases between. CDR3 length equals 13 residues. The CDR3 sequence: CASSSGGKNIQYF. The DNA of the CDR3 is TGTGCCAGCAGCTCAGGGGGGAAAAACATTCAGTACTTC. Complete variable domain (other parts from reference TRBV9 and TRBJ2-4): DSGVTQTPKHLITATGQRVTLRCSPRSGDLSVYWYQQSLDQGLQFLIQYYNGEERAKGNILERFSAQQFPDLHSELNLSSLELGDSALYFCASSSGGKNIQYFGAGTRLSVL.

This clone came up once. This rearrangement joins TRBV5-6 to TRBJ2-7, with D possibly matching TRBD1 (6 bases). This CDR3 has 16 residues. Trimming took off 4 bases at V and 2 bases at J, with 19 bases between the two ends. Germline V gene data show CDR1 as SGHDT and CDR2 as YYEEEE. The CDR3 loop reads CASSLVTGLLTYEQYF. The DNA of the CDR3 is TGTGCCAGCAGCCTGGTTACAGGGCTGTTGACCTACGAGCAGTACTTC. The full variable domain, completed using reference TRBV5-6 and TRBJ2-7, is DAGVTQSPTHLIKTRGQQVTLRCSPKSGHDTVSWYQQALGQGPQFIFQYYEEEERQRGNFPDRFSGHQFPNYSSELNVNALLLGDSALYLCASSLVTGLLTYEQYFGPGTRLTVT.

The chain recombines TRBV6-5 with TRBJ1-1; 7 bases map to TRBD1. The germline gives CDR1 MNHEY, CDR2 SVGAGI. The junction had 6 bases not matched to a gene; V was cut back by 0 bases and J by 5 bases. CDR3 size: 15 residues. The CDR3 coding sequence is TGTGCCAGCAGTTACTCAAGGGCAGGGGGAACTGAAGCTTTCTTT. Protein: CASSYSRAGGTEAFF.

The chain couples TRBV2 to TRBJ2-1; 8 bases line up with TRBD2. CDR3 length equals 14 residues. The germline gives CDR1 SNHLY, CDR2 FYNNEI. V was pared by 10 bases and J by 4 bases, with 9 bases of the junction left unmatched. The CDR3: CAKAGGPSYNEQFF. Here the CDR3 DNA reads TGTGCCAAGGCGGGGGGCCCATCTTACAATGAGCAGTTCTTC.

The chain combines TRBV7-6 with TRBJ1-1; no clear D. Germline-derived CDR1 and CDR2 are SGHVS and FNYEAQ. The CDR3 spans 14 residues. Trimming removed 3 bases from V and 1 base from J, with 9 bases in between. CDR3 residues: CASSFDISNTEAFF. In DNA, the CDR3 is TGTGCCAGCAGCTTCGACATATCGAACACTGAAGCTTTCTTT.

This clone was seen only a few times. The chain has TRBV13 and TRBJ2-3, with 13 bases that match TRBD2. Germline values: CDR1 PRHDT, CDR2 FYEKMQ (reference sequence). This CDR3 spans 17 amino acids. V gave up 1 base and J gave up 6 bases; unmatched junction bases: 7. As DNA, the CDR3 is TGTGCCAGCAGCTTAGAGGGGACTAGCGGGGCTCGGGATACGCAGTATTTT. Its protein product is CASSLEGTSGARDTQYF.